This entry concerns a single TCR beta chain. Its specificity is unknown. The authors reverse transcribed all of the isolated RNA, so sequencing captured expressed TCRB transcripts. Assay used: immunoSEQ multiplex PCR; TCRdb lists only in-frame clones, some missing. This repertoire shows roughly 230,000 clones, over 9.5% found once; its top ten account for about 0.037%. The data are from a study of beta chain features in type 1 diabetes. Background on the study: Taken together, all samples contributed some 100 million examined sorted cells. Study results and limitations: TCRB CDR3 length was moderately but significantly reduced in all four CD4+ subsets of Type 1 diabetes patients. Patients with type 1 diabetes showed fewer VDJ junction insertions and more deletions.

The CDR3 totals 13 residues. The V gene lost 3 bases and the J gene lost 9 bases, with 14 bases spanning the gap. Germline V gives CDR1 SGHNT, CDR2 YYREEE (reference sequence). The origin of this receptor is a woman younger than 35 in good health. Sequenced sample: naive CD4+ T cells from blood. The chain recombines TRBV5-4 with TRBJ2-3; perhaps TRBD2 as D (6 bases). This chain's CDR3 is CASSYSRDSTQYF. Here the CDR3 DNA reads TGTGCCAGCAGCTACTCCCGGGACTCGACGCAGTATTTT. The variable domain in full, completed from reference TRBV5-4 and TRBJ2-3, reads ETGVTQSPTHLIKTRGQQVTLRCSSQSGHNTVSWYQQALGQGPQFIFQYYREEENGRGNFPPRFSGLQFPNYSSELNVNALELDDSALYLCASSYSRDSTQYFGPGTRLTVL.